One sample yielded the 31 T cell receptor beta chains listed below, sequenced in a study of neurological immune-mediated disorders. MiXCR was run by TCRdb on the 5' RACE reads, yielding one entry per CDR3 protein. This table has some 95,000 distinct CDR3 sequences, roughly 4% appearing once. Sequenced input: PBMCs. The receptors derive from a woman between 18 and 29 years old with multiple sclerosis.

This clonotype was recorded at least ten times. This chain connects TRBV12-3 or TRBV12-4 to TRBJ2-1; D call uncertain. V gave up 2 bases and J gave up 4 bases, with 12 bases separating them. This CDR3 is built from 15 residues. Written as DNA, the CDR3 is TGTGCCAGCAGTTTAACTGGCGGAATTTACAATGAGCAGTTCTTC. Protein: CASSLTGGIYNEQFF.

This clonotype was seen a handful of times. This may be a read error, as it is one base from a much larger clone. This chain connects TRBV9 to TRBJ2-5; D is ambiguous. Germline CDR1 is SGDLS and CDR2 is YYNGEE. This CDR3 spans 12 amino acids. The CDR3 loop reads CDSSVDQETQYF. As DNA, the CDR3 is TGTGACAGCAGCGTAGATCAAGAGACCCAGTACTTC.

In this sample, this clonotype turned up many times. The genes are TRBV4-2 and TRBJ2-5, with TRBD2 identical over 12 bases. The CDR3 totals 16 residues. Trimming took 4 bases from V and 2 from J; bases not matched to a gene: 5. CDR1 LGHNA and CDR2 YNFKEQ come from the germline V gene. CDR3 sequence: CASSLSSGRVQETQYF. CDR3 nucleotides: TGTGCCAGCAGCCTCTCTAGCGGGAGGGTACAAGAGACCCAGTACTTC.

This clonotype was counted at least ten times. The chain joins TRBV24-1 to TRBJ2-3; a weak D match, TRBD2 (5 bases). Germline V gene lookup returns CDR1 KGHDR and CDR2 SFDVKD. Between the trimmed V and J ends, which lost 1 base and 3 bases, there was a span of 13 bases. The CDR3 has 16 amino acids. CDR3 DNA sequence: TGTGCCACCAGTGATTTCGGTAGCGCAGGTACAGATACGCAGTATTTT. Its protein product is CATSDFGSAGTDTQYF.

In this sample, this clonotype turned up a few times. The rearrangement joins TRBV20-1 to TRBJ1-1, with 12 bases identical to TRBD1. This CDR3 spans 15 amino acids. The junction had 10 bases not matched to a gene; V was cut back by 8 bases and J by 3 bases. Germline CDR1 is DFQATT and CDR2 is SNEGSKA (reference sequence). CDR3 DNA: TGCAGTTCGCCGGGACAGGGGGCTTTGGACACTGAAGCTTTCTTT. Protein product: CSSPGQGALDTEAFF.

Ten or more counts support this clonotype. V is TRBV7-7 and J is TRBJ2-7; D might be TRBD1 (7 bases). The ends were cut back, 5 bases at V and 0 bases at J, with 14 bases in the middle. This CDR3 comprises 15 residues. Germline lookup yields CDR1 SSHAT and CDR2 FNYEAQ (reference sequence). CDR3 sequence: CASSAGQPNSYEQYF. CDR3 sequence (DNA): TGTGCCAGCAGCGCGGGACAGCCGAACTCCTACGAGCAGTACTTC.

This clonotype was seen at least ten times. This chain uses TRBV7-2 with TRBJ2-3; TRBD2 agrees at 8 bases. V dropped 5 bases and J dropped 6; count of bases not matched to a gene: 7. The CDR3 spans 14 residues. Germline V lookup: CDR1 SGHTA, CDR2 FQGNSA. Here the CDR3 DNA reads TGTGCCAGCAGCCCGGACGGGAGGGGGGATACGCAGTATTTT. Amino acid sequence: CASSPDGRGDTQYF.

This clonotype appeared many times. The chain recombines TRBV5-1 with TRBJ2-7; possibly TRBD1 for D (6 bases). Trimming removed 4 bases from V and 6 bases from J, with 11 bases in between. Per the germline V gene, CDR1 is SGHRS and CDR2 is YFSETQ. This CDR3 comprises 12 residues. The DNA of the CDR3 is TGCGCCAGCAGCGGGGGCTGGGGCGAGCAGTACTTC. As protein: CASSGGWGEQYF.

This clonotype was counted at least ten times. V is TRBV7-9 and J is TRBJ2-7; D assignment may be TRBD1 or TRBD2 (6 bases each). This CDR3 spans 18 amino acids. Per germline, CDR1 SEHNR and CDR2 FQNEAQ (reference sequence). Trimming took off 5 bases at V and 1 base at J, with 24 bases between the two ends. In DNA, the CDR3 is TGTGCCAGCAGCCACGCAGGGGTCATCGGGGACTTGTCCTACGAGCAGTACTTC. Amino acids: CASSHAGVIGDLSYEQYF.

This clonotype was recorded at least ten times. V and J are TRBV20-1 and TRBJ2-3; a possible D gene is TRBD2 (6 bases). Trimming stripped 4 bases from V and 1 base from J, with 12 bases between. Germline assignment: CDR1 DFQATT and CDR2 SNEGSKA (reference sequence). The CDR3 extends over 14 amino acids. CDR3 protein: CSAKEGVGTDTQYF. CDR3 in DNA: TGCAGTGCTAAGGAGGGAGTTGGCACAGATACGCAGTATTTT.

This rearrangement joins TRBV7-9 to TRBJ1-1; weak D call: TRBD1 (5 bases). Germline loops: CDR1 SEHNR, CDR2 FQNEAQ (reference sequence). The CDR3 extends over 13 amino acids. Deletions cut 5 bases from V and 5 bases from J, with 12 bases between. The CDR3 coding sequence is TGTGCCAGCAGCCGGGACGGTGGGACTGAAGCTTTCTTT. Translation: CASSRDGGTEAFF.

This clonotype was counted a few times. Just one base apart from a much larger clone, this may be a read error. This chain uses TRBV20-1 with TRBJ1-1; no definite D call. This CDR3 spans 13 amino acids. With 5 bases removed from V and 2 bases from J, the gap between germline ends came to 12 bases. From germline, CDR1 is DFQATT and CDR2 SNEGSKA (reference sequence). CDR3 DNA: TGCAGTGCTTACGGAAAACCTAACACTGAAGCTTTCTTT. Translated: CSAYGKPNTEAFF.

This clonotype was detected many times. For the CDR3, the DNA is TGTGCCAGCAGTCGACAGATGAACACCGGGGAGCTGTTTTTT. Translated, it gives CASSRQMNTGELFF. This chain connects TRBV6-5 to TRBJ2-2, with D possibly being TRBD1 (5 bases). The germline V gene encodes CDR1 MNHEY and CDR2 SVGAGI. Trimming cost V 5 bases and J 1 base, with 8 bases left between them. This CDR3 is built from 14 residues.

This clonotype was counted ten times or more. The chain employs TRBV20-1 and TRBJ2-5; TRBD2 is a possible D gene (6 bases). The germline V and J ends were trimmed by 1 base and 4 bases, with 10 bases remaining between them. CDR1 is DFQATT and CDR2 is SNEGSKA in the germline V gene (reference sequence). The CDR3 spans 13 residues. As DNA, the CDR3 is TGCAGTGCTAGAGGGGAGGCCGGAGAGACCCAGTACTTC. It codes for CSARGEAGETQYF.

This clonotype was detected many times. This chain links TRBV2 with TRBJ1-6; no clear D. Trimming took 5 bases from V and 9 from J, leaving 11 bases between them. This CDR3 is 13 amino acids long. Per the germline V gene, CDR1 is SNHLY and CDR2 is FYNNEI. The CDR3 DNA follows: TGTGCCAGCAGTTCGGTGGAAGGTTCACCCCTCCACTTT. Translated, it gives CASSSVEGSPLHF.

V is TRBV7-8 and J is TRBJ2-1, with 8 bases matching TRBD2. Trimming at V came to 6 bases and at J to 6 bases, leaving 13 bases not matched to a gene. Germline V lookup: CDR1 SGHVS, CDR2 FQNEAQ. The CDR3 is made up of 16 amino acids. CDR3 sequence (DNA): TGTGCCAGCAGTCCCCGAGGAACACTAGCGGTCAATGAGCAGTTCTTC. Protein product: CASSPRGTLAVNEQFF.

This clonotype was seen repeatedly, ten times or more. The chain links TRBV20-1 to TRBJ2-1; 8 bases agree with TRBD2. The CDR3 length is 14 residues. Per the germline V gene, CDR1 is DFQATT and CDR2 is SNEGSKA (reference sequence). V lost 3 bases, J lost 6 bases, and 7 bases stayed unmatched. CDR3 bases: TGCAGTGCTAGCACAGCGGGAGCTGTCAATGAGCAGTTCTTC. The encoded protein is CSASTAGAVNEQFF.

In this sample, this clonotype turned up a few times. V usage is TRBV11-2 and J usage is TRBJ2-7, with D maybe TRBD2 (6 bases). Germline lookup yields CDR1 SGHAT and CDR2 FQNNGV. Trimming left V 5 bases short and J 7 bases short, with 21 bases between. The CDR3 is 15 residues long. The CDR3 nucleotides read TGTGCCAGCAGCGACGGACTGGCGGGGAGCACAGAGCAGTACTTC. Residues: CASSDGLAGSTEQYF.

This clonotype was recorded many times. The chain recombines TRBV5-1 with TRBJ2-7; 10 bases are a match to TRBD1. CDR1 is SGHRS, CDR2 YFSETQ, per germline. This CDR3 has 15 amino acids. V lost 5 bases and J lost 0; bases outside the gene matches: 5. CDR3 in amino acids: CASSSGQGSSYEQYF. CDR3 DNA sequence: TGCGCCAGCAGTTCGGGACAGGGGAGCTCCTACGAGCAGTACTTC.

This clonotype came up many times. The chain carries TRBV20-1 and TRBJ2-1; D may correspond to TRBD1 or TRBD2 (5 bases each). The CDR3 has 13 residues. Trimming removed 4 bases from V and 5 bases from J, with 12 bases in between. CDR1 and CDR2 from the germline V gene are DFQATT and SNEGSKA (reference sequence). The DNA of the CDR3 is TGCAGTGCTAAACGGGACGTTAACAATGAGCAGTTCTTC. It encodes CSAKRDVNNEQFF.

This clonotype was found many times. The chain recombines TRBV3-1 with TRBJ2-5; 7 nucleotides agree with TRBD2. Germline V gene lookup returns CDR1 LGHDT and CDR2 YNNKEL (reference sequence). The CDR3 contains 16 residues. Losses at the gene ends were 0 bases for V and 2 bases for J; bases not matched to a gene: 6. CDR3 sequence reads: CASSQDLRERQETQYF. The DNA for the CDR3 is TGTGCCAGCAGCCAAGATTTGCGGGAGAGACAAGAGACCCAGTACTTC.

This clonotype was counted ten times or more. This chain uses TRBV29-1 with TRBJ2-1, with TRBD1 identical over 7 bases. The CDR3 contains 16 residues. Germline V CDR1 and CDR2: SQVTM, ANQGSEA. Germline trimming cut 4 bases from V and 4 bases from J; bases unmatched to any gene: 13. CDR3 loop: CSVALLERGPYNEQFF. The CDR3 nucleotides read TGCAGCGTTGCCCTTCTGGAGAGGGGGCCTTACAATGAGCAGTTCTTC.

There are many counts of this clonotype. The chain combines TRBV5-6 with TRBJ2-5; 7 nucleotides align to TRBD1. The V and J ends lost 3 bases and 2 bases, in that order; junction bases with no gene match: 4. The CDR3 runs 14 residues. Germline V CDR1 and CDR2: SGHDT, YYEEEE. CDR3 residues: CASSYPDRQETQYF. CDR3 sequence (DNA): TGTGCCAGCAGCTACCCGGACAGGCAAGAGACCCAGTACTTC.

This clonotype was seen ten or more times. This rearrangement joins TRBV10-2 to TRBJ2-2; D remains ambiguous. Looked up from germline, CDR1 is WSHSY and CDR2 is SAAADI. V lost 6 bases, J lost 0 bases, and 8 bases lay in between. This CDR3 comprises 14 residues. The CDR3 nucleotides are TGCGCCAGCAGGGGCAGCGCGAACACCGGGGAGCTGTTTTTT. Translated, it gives CASRGSANTGELFF.

The rearrangement joins TRBV5-1 to TRBJ2-1, with 9 bases lining up with TRBD2. This CDR3 contains 17 residues. CDR1 is SGHRS and CDR2 is YFSETQ in the germline V gene. V was clipped by 6 bases and J by 4 bases; unmatched bases: 14. CDR3 nucleotides: TGCGCCAGCACCATCCCCCCGGGTAGCGGGAGTTACAATGAGCAGTTCTTC. It specifies CASTIPPGSGSYNEQFF.

This clonotype was recorded at least ten times. V usage is TRBV12-3 or TRBV12-4 and J usage is TRBJ1-2, with 7 bases identical to TRBD1. CDR3 size: 18 residues. With 2 bases clipped from V and 2 bases from J, the junction kept 14 bases outside the gene matches. For the CDR3, the DNA is TGTGCCAGCAGTTTATTAGGGGGCAGGGACGAGCGCAACTATGGCTACACCTTC. It specifies CASSLLGGRDERNYGYTF.

This clonotype occurred many times. The J gene is TRBJ1-6, the V gene TRBV9, with D possibly matching TRBD1 (5 bases). V was clipped by 4 bases and J by 6 bases, with 8 bases between them. Per germline, CDR1 SGDLS and CDR2 YYNGEE. This CDR3 comprises 13 residues. In nucleotides, the CDR3 is TGTGCCAGCAGCTCCGACAGTAATTCACCCCTCCACTTT. Translation gives CASSSDSNSPLHF.

The sample holds many counts of this clonotype. The chain links TRBV10-3 to TRBJ2-1; TRBD1 matches 7 bases. From germline, CDR1 is ENHRY and CDR2 SYGVKD. The CDR3 runs to 12 residues. Trimming removed 7 bases from V and 6 bases from J; junction bases left unmatched: 3. The CDR3 sequence is CAINRGRNEQFF. The CDR3 nucleotides read TGTGCCATCAACAGGGGTCGCAATGAGCAGTTCTTC.

This clonotype was recorded at least ten times. This chain connects TRBV5-1 to TRBJ2-3; 10 bases are shared with TRBD2. Germline trimming cut 4 bases from V and 1 base from J; bases unmatched to any gene: 12. CDR1 SGHRS and CDR2 YFSETQ come from the germline V gene. The CDR3 sequence is 18 residues long. Written as DNA, the CDR3 is TGCGCCAGCAGCCTCTCAGCTAGCGGGAGTTTAGGCACAGATACGCAGTATTTT. Translation gives CASSLSASGSLGTDTQYF.

This clonotype occurred many times. The chain employs TRBV6-5 and TRBJ1-1, with D maybe TRBD1 (5 bases). Trimming stripped 5 bases from V and 0 bases from J, with 13 bases between. This CDR3 is built from 15 residues. In germline, CDR1 is MNHEY, CDR2 SVGAGI. This CDR3 reads CASSRPGRMNTEAFF. In DNA, the CDR3 is TGTGCCAGCAGTAGGCCGGGACGGATGAACACTGAAGCTTTCTTT.

This clonotype was picked up many times. V is TRBV10-3 and J is TRBJ1-2, with TRBD1 as a possible D gene (5 bases). The V end lost 6 bases, the J end lost 3 bases, and 11 bases lay between the germline ends. CDR3 length: 13 amino acids. Germline CDR1 is ENHRY and CDR2 is SYGVKD. CDR3 nucleotide sequence: TGTGCCATCAGAATCAGGGAGGACTATGGCTACACCTTC. Amino acids: CAIRIREDYGYTF.